This T cell receptor (beta chain) came from a study of cytomegalovirus exposure and HLA in healthy donors. Study results and caveats: Analyzed later, association rates of TCRs varied across HLA loci, with DRB1 most and HLA-C fewest.

The CDR3 runs 16 residues. PCR amplification relied on 60 Vbeta primers (plus 13 Jbeta primers). The protocol was immunoSEQ multiplex PCR, while the TCRdb copy is restricted to in-frame clones and leaves out a portion. The data hold 100,000 to 120,000 clones, with around 70% observed a single time. Turning to this clone: Its antigen is undetermined.

The chain links TRBV21-1 to TRBJ2-7; the listed D gene, TRBD2, was not tested against the DNA. TRBV21-1 is a listed pseudogene. The TCR comes from a man aged 35-49 years in good health and CMV-seronegative. The sample consisted of PBMCs. In DNA, the CDR3 is TGTGCCAGCAGCAAATCCGGGGGGGTTTCGGGGTACGAGCAGTACTTC. Amino acids: CASSKSGGVSGYEQYF.